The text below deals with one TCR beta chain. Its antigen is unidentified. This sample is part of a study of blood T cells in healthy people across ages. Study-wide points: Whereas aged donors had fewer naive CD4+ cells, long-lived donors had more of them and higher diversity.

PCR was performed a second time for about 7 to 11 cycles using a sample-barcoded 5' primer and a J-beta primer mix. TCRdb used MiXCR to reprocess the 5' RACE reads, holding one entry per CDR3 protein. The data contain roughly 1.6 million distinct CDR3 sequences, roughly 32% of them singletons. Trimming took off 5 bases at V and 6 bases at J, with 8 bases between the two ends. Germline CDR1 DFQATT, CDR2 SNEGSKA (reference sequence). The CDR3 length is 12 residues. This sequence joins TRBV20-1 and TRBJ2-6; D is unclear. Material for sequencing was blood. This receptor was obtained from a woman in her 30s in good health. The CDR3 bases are TGCAGTGCTGCCCCTTCGGCCAACGTCCTGACTTTC. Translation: CSAAPSANVLTF.